This T cell receptor beta chain comes out of a study of shared clonotypes between healthy human individuals. Turning to the study itself: CD4 naive and memory got three plates each, CD8 naive two, CD8 memory one.

General study points: Generation of non-shared clonotypes was less probable than generation of clonotypes shared by all four donors.

Of note for this clone: The antigen is undetermined.

The donor population consisted of healthy HIV-negative adults with no recent acute infections or vaccinations. The repertoire was sequenced with immunoSEQ multiplex PCR; TCRdb's copy has only in-frame clones and lacks some. The table has 2.5 million or so clones, over 85% seen once. The CDR3 consists of 15 residues. The germline V gene encodes CDR1 MNHNS and CDR2 SASEGT. V shed 6 bases and J 5 bases; nucleotides not matched to a gene: 7. This chain links TRBV6-1 with TRBJ2-3; 11 nucleotides align to TRBD2. Sequenced input: naive CD4+ T cells sorted from blood. Subset defined: CD45RA+ positively selected. The sequence was obtained from a man in his late teens or twenties in good health. The CDR3 DNA reads as TGTGCCAGCAGCGTAGCGGGGGGGCCTGGAGATACGCAGTATTTT. It yields the protein CASSVAGGPGDTQYF.